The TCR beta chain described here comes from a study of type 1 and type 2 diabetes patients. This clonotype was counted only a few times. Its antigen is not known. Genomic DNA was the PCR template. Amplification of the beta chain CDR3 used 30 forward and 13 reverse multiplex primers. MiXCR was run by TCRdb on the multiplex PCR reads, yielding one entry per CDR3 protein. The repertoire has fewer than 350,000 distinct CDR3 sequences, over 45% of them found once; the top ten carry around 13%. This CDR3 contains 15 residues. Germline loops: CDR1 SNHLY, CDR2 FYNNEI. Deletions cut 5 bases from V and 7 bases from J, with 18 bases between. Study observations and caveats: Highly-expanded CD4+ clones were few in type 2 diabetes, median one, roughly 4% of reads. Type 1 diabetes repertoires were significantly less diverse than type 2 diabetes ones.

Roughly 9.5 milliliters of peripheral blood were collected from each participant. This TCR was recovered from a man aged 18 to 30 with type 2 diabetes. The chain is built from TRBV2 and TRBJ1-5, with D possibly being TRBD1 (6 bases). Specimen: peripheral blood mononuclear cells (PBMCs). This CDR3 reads CASSYEVVGGQPQHF. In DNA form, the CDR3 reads TGTGCCAGCAGTTACGAAGTTGTGGGGGGCCAGCCCCAGCATTTT.